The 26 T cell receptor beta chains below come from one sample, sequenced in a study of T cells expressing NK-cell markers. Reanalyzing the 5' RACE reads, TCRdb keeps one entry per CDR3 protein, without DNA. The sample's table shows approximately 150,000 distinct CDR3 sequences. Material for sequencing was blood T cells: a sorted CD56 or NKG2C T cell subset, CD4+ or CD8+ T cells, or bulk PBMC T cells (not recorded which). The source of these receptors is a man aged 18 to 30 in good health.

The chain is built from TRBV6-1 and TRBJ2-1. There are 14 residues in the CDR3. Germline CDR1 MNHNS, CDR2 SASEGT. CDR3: CATGVHLSYNEQFF.

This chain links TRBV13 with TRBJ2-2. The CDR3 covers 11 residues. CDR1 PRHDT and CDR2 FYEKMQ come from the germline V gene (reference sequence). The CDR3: CASSLSGELFF.

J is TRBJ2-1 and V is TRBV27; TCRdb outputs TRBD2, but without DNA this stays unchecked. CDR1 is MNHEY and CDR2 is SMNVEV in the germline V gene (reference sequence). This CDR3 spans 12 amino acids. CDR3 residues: CASGLVGNEQFF.

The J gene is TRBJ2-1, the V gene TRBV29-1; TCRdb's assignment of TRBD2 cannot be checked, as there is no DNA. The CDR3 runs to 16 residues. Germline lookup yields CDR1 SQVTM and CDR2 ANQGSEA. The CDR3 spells CSVEGGGGLSYNEQFF.

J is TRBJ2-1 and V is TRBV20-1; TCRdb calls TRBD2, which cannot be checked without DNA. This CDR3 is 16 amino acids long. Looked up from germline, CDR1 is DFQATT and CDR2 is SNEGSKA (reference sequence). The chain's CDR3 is CSARDTGTSGSYEQFF.

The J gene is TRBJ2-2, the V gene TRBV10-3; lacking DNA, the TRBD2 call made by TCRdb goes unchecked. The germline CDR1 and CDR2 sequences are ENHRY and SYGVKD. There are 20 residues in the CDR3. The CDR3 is CAISEGQGTAGVTNTGELFF.

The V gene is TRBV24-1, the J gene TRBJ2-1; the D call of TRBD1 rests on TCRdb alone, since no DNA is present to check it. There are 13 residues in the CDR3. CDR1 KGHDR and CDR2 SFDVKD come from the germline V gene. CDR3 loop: CATSDTPGLEQFF.

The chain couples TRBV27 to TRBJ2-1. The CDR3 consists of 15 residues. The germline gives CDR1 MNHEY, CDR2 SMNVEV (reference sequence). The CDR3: CASYAGRFPYNEQFF.

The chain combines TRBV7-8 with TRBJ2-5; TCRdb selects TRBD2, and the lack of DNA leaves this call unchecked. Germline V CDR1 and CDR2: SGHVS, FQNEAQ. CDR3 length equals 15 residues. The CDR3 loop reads CASSPPGLEQETQYF.

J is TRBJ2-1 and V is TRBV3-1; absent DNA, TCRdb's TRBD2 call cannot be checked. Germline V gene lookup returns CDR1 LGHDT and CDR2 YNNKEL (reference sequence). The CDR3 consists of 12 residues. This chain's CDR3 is CASGTKGDEQFF.

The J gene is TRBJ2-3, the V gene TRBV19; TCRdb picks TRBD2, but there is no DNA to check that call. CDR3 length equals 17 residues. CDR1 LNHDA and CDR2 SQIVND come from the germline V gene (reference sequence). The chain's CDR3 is CASNGLALTGRADTQYF.

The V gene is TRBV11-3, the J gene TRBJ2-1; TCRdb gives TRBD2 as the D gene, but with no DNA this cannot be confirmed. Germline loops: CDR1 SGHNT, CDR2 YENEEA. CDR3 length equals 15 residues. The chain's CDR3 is CASSPRDGPYNEQFF.

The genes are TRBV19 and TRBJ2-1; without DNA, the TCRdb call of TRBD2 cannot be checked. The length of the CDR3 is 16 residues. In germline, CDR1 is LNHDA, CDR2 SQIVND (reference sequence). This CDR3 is CASSILSGRAPGEQFF.

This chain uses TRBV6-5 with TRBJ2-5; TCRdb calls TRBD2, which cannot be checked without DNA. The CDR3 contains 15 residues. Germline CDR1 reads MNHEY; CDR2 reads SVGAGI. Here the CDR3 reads CASSNQLETQETQYF.

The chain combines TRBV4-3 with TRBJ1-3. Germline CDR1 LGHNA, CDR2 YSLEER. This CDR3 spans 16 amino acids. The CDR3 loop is CASSQGTGGSGNTIYF.

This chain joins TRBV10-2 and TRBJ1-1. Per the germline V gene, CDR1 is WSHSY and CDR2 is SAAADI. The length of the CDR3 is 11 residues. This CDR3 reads CASSGNTEAFF.

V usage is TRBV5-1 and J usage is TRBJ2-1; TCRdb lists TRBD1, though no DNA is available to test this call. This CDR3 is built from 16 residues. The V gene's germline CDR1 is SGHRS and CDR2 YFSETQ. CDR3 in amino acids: CASSLLPGQGSREQFF.

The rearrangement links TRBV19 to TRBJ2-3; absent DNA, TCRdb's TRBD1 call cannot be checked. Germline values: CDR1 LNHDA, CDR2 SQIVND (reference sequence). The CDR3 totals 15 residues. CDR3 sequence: CASEGDWGSTDTQYF.

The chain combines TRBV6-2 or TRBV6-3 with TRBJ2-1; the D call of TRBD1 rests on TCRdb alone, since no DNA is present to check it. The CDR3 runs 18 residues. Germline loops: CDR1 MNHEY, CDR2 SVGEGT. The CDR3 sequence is CASTEPRLRGTSYNEQFF.

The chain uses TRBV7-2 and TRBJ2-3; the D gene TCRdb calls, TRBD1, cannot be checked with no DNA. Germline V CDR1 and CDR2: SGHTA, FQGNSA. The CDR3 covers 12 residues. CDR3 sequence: CASRTEGDTQYF.

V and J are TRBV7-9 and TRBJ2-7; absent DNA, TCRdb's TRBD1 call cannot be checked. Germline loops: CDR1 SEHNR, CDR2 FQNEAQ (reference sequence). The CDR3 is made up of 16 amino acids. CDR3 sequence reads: CASSFPSTGTTYEQYF.

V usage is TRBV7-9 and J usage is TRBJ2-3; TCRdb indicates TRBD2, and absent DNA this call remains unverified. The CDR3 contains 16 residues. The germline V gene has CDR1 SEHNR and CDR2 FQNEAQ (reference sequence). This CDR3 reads CASSSTSGSLLDTQYF.

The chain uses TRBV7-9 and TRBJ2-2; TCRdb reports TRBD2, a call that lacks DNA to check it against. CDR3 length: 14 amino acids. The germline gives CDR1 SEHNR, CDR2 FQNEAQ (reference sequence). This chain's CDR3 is CASSRPEAPGELFF.

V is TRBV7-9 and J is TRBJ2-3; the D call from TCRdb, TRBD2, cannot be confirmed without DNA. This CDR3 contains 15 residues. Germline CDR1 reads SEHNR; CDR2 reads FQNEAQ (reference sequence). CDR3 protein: CASSPQRDGTDTQYF.

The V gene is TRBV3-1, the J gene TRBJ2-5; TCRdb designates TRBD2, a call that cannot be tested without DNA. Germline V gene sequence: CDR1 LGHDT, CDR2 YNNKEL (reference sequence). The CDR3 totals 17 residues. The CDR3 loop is CASSQRQREGPGETQYF.

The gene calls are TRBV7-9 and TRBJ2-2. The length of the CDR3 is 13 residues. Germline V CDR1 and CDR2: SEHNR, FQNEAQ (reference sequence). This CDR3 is CASSLEGTGELFF.